The rows below give T cell receptor beta chains drawn from one sample of a study of T cells in Graves' hyperthyroidism and ophthalmopathy. TCRdb re-derived calls from the multiplex PCR reads in MiXCR, one entry per CDR3 protein. The sample records around 500,000 distinct CDR3 sequences, roughly a sixth being singletons. The sample was blood. The receptors stem from a woman aged 25 to 45 with Graves' ophthalmopathy. Both conserved end residues are part of each CDR3. Each record gives: clone size, D gene, V gene, J gene, CDR3 DNA, CDR3 protein. The D gene is left open where the match is weak. The size entry is marked missing in some rows and otherwise reads once, few, many or a size class.

abundance: few
d_gene: TRBD1
v_gene: TRBV9
j_gene: TRBJ2-2
CDR3nt: TGTGCCAGCAGCGTAGCGACAGGGGGGATAACCGGGGAGCTGTTTTTT
CDR3aa: CASSVATGGITGELFF

abundance: many
d_gene: TRBD2
v_gene: TRBV4-3
j_gene: TRBJ2-5
CDR3nt: TGCGCCAGCAGCCCTCGCAAGCGGGGACTGTACCAAGAGACCCAGTACTTC
CDR3aa: CASSPRKRGLYQETQYF

abundance: many
d_gene: NA
v_gene: TRBV6-1
j_gene: TRBJ2-1
CDR3nt: TGTGCCAGCAGTGAAGCGTACGAAGGGAATGAGCAGTTCTTC
CDR3aa: CASSEAYEGNEQFF

abundance: few
d_gene: NA
v_gene: TRBV10-3
j_gene: TRBJ1-5
CDR3nt: TGTGCCATCAGTGGGACAGACTACAATCAGCCCCAGCATTTT
CDR3aa: CAISGTDYNQPQHF

abundance: NA
d_gene: TRBD2
v_gene: TRBV7-2
j_gene: TRBJ2-5
CDR3nt: TGTGCCAGCAGCTTGATAGCGGGTCTTGCGGAGACCCAGTACTTC
CDR3aa: CASSLIAGLAETQYF

abundance: few
d_gene: NA
v_gene: TRBV27
j_gene: TRBJ1-6
CDR3nt: TGTGCCAGCAGTCCCCTCGAGGACAGACTCAGTTCACCCCTCCACTTT
CDR3aa: CASSPLEDRLSSPLHF

abundance: NA
d_gene: NA
v_gene: TRBV27
j_gene: TRBJ2-6
CDR3nt: TGTGCCAGCAGTGACGGCAGAGCCTTCTCTGGGGCCAACGTCCTGACTTTC
CDR3aa: CASSDGRAFSGANVLTF

abundance: NA
d_gene: NA
v_gene: TRBV27
j_gene: TRBJ2-3
CDR3nt: TGTGCCATTCAGACTAGCACAGATACGCAGTATTTT
CDR3aa: CAIQTSTDTQYF

abundance: few
d_gene: TRBD1
v_gene: TRBV27
j_gene: TRBJ1-6
CDR3nt: TGTGCCAGCAGTTTCGAACCCGGACAGGGCTATTCACCCCTCCACTTT
CDR3aa: CASSFEPGQGYSPLHF

abundance: many
d_gene: TRBD1
v_gene: TRBV6-1
j_gene: TRBJ1-1
CDR3nt: TGTGCCAGCGGGACAGGGTTGAACACTGAAGCTTTCTTT
CDR3aa: CASGTGLNTEAFF

abundance: NA
d_gene: NA
v_gene: TRBV12-3/TRBV12-4
j_gene: TRBJ1-6
CDR3nt: TGTGCCAGCAGTGCAGAAACCTATAATTCACCCCTCCACTTT
CDR3aa: CASSAETYNSPLHF

abundance: many
d_gene: NA
v_gene: TRBV30
j_gene: TRBJ1-1
CDR3nt: TGTGCCTCTACAGACACAGGGAGAATCACTGAAGCTTTCTTT
CDR3aa: CASTDTGRITEAFF

abundance: many
d_gene: TRBD2
v_gene: TRBV7-2
j_gene: TRBJ2-5
CDR3nt: TGTGCCAGCAGCTTAGAAAGGCTAGCGGAAGAGACCCAGTACTTC
CDR3aa: CASSLERLAEETQYF

abundance: few
d_gene: NA
v_gene: TRBV29-1
j_gene: TRBJ2-7
CDR3nt: TGCAGCGTTGGGGAGGTCTACGAGCAGTACTTC
CDR3aa: CSVGEVYEQYF

abundance: NA
d_gene: NA
v_gene: TRBV30
j_gene: TRBJ1-6
CDR3nt: TGTGCCTGGAAGGGTCTTGGGCAGTCACCCCTCCACTTT
CDR3aa: CAWKGLGQSPLHF

abundance: NA
d_gene: NA
v_gene: TRBV7-9
j_gene: TRBJ2-1
CDR3nt: TGTGCCAGCAGCTCAGCCCGATTGGGGGGATTGCGGTACAATGAGCAGTTCTTC
CDR3aa: CASSSARLGGLRYNEQFF

abundance: many
d_gene: NA
v_gene: TRBV20-1
j_gene: TRBJ2-1
CDR3nt: TGCAGTGCTACCCGGGACACGGGATATGGTGAGCAGTTCTTC
CDR3aa: CSATRDTGYGEQFF

abundance: many
d_gene: NA
v_gene: TRBV30
j_gene: TRBJ2-2
CDR3nt: TGTGCCTGTGGGACAGGGGGGCTAGCGGGAGCGAGCGGGGAGCTGTTTTTT
CDR3aa: CACGTGGLAGASGELFF

abundance: few
d_gene: TRBD2
v_gene: TRBV4-3
j_gene: TRBJ2-3
CDR3nt: TGCGCCAGCAGCCAAGGCCCTGTAACAGCGGGAGGCACAGATACGCAGTATTTT
CDR3aa: CASSQGPVTAGGTDTQYF

abundance: few
d_gene: TRBD2
v_gene: TRBV10-1
j_gene: TRBJ2-2
CDR3nt: TGCGCCAGCAGCCCCGGGACTAGCGACCCTCTCGGGGAGCTGTTTTTT
CDR3aa: CASSPGTSDPLGELFF

abundance: many
d_gene: NA
v_gene: TRBV11-1
j_gene: TRBJ2-2
CDR3nt: TGTGCCAGCAGTCTCCTTTCTACCCACACCGGGGAGCTGTTTTTT
CDR3aa: CASSLLSTHTGELFF

abundance: once
d_gene: NA
v_gene: TRBV20-1
j_gene: TRBJ2-7
CDR3nt: TGCAGTGCTAGAGATGAAGGGACCTCCTACGAGCAGTACTTC
CDR3aa: CSARDEGTSYEQYF

abundance: few
d_gene: NA
v_gene: TRBV2
j_gene: TRBJ2-1
CDR3nt: TGTGCCAGCAGTGAAGGTGGGTGGGGACGAACCTACAATGAGCAGTTCTTC
CDR3aa: CASSEGGWGRTYNEQFF

abundance: NA
d_gene: TRBD1
v_gene: TRBV27
j_gene: TRBJ2-7
CDR3nt: TGTGCCAGCAGTTTTACAGGGGGCCCTTTCGAGCAGTACTTC
CDR3aa: CASSFTGGPFEQYF

abundance: NA
d_gene: NA
v_gene: TRBV25-1
j_gene: TRBJ2-3
CDR3nt: TGTGCCAGCAGTGTCCAGGACGTCTCCACAGATACGCAGTATTTT
CDR3aa: CASSVQDVSTDTQYF

abundance: many
d_gene: TRBD2
v_gene: TRBV4-2
j_gene: TRBJ2-3
CDR3nt: TGTGCCAGCAGCCAAGATCACAAGCGGGAGAGGACAGATACGCAGTATTTT
CDR3aa: CASSQDHKRERTDTQYF